This TCR beta chain was profiled in a study of STAT3 mutations in large granular lymphocyte leukemia. Study outcomes and limitations: Every T-LGLL patient had at least one immunodominant TCRbeta clonotype.

TCRdb's copy holds only in-frame clones and misses some; the assay was immunoSEQ multiplex PCR. There are approximately 6,600 clones in the sample; approximately 54% occur only once, and roughly 80% lies in the top ten. Worth noting for this clone: Its antigen is undetermined.

Germline V gene data show CDR1 as LGHNA and CDR2 as YNFKEQ. The CDR3 is 14 residues long. Deletions cut 4 bases from V and 8 bases from J, with 15 bases between. The V gene is TRBV4-2, the J gene TRBJ2-1; maybe TRBD2 (6 bases). The clonotype originates from a boy younger than 18 with T-cell large granular lymphocyte leukemia. Some clones in this sample may be carry-over from other donors' samples. Material for sequencing was peripheral blood mononuclear cells. In DNA, the CDR3 is TGTGCCAGCAGCCCGTCACGGGGGTCCGATGAGCAGTTCTTC. Its protein is CASSPSRGSDEQFF.